These 29 T cell receptor beta chains originate from one sample sequenced in a study of blood T cells in healthy people across ages. A second PCR, run for about 7 to 11 cycles, used a sample-barcoded 5' primer plus a J-beta primer mix. TCRdb independently ran MiXCR on the 5' RACE reads; one entry per CDR3 protein. Of hundreds of thousands of distinct CDR3 sequences detected, around 48% appear once; the ten largest clones hold around 32%. Sequencing input: blood. These receptors came from a woman aged 55-69 years in good health.

The chain joins TRBV7-8 to TRBJ2-4; 7 bases are a match to TRBD2. Germline V gives CDR1 SGHVS, CDR2 FQNEAQ. The V segment lost 1 base and the J segment 11 bases; nucleotides outside the gene matches: 17. CDR3 length: 17 amino acids. The CDR3 DNA reads TGTGCCAGCAGCTTAGTGAGGACTAGGTCTGTGTATACGGTTCAGTACTTC. Translation: CASSLVRTRSVYTVQYF.

This clonotype was detected a few times. The chain links TRBV6-2 or TRBV6-3 to TRBJ2-7; 7 bases fit TRBD1. CDR1 MNHEY and CDR2 SVGEGT come from the germline V gene. V was clipped by 0 bases and J by 1 base; unmatched bases: 12. The CDR3 sequence is 18 residues long. The CDR3 loop reads CASSYSIFGQAISYEQYF. As DNA, the CDR3 is TGTGCCAGCAGTTACTCGATATTTGGACAGGCAATTTCCTACGAGCAGTACTTC.

Notes on this clonotype: It may be a read error: a sequence one base away is much more abundant. The rearrangement uses TRBV20-1 and TRBJ1-2; D is undetermined. Germline assignment: CDR1 DFQATT and CDR2 SNEGSKA (reference sequence). V was pared by 3 bases and J by 8 bases, with 19 bases between. The CDR3 runs 14 residues. The CDR3 sequence: CSASARVFVRGYTF. The CDR3 DNA follows: TGCAGTGCTAGTGCAAGGGTGTTCGTCCGAGGCTACACCTTC.

Written as DNA, the CDR3 is TGTGCCAGCAGTTTAAGAGGGGATGGAAAACTGTTTTTT. Amino acid sequence: CASSLRGDGKLFF. The rearrangement uses TRBV27 and TRBJ1-4; D is possibly TRBD1 (5 bases). Germline V CDR1 and CDR2: MNHEY, SMNVEV (reference sequence). The CDR3 has 13 amino acids. V gave up 2 bases and J gave up 10 bases, with 11 bases separating them.

This chain's CDR3 is CASRPGQGGIYSPLHF. CDR3 in DNA: TGTGCCAGCAGGCCAGGACAGGGGGGGATTTATTCACCCCTCCACTTT. The chain carries TRBV6-1 and TRBJ1-6, with 10 nucleotides matching TRBD1. V trimming: 6 bases; J trimming: 8 bases; junction bases outside the gene matches: 10. CDR1 is MNHNS and CDR2 is SASEGT in the germline V gene. The CDR3 runs to 16 residues.

The chain joins TRBV30 to TRBJ2-7, with 11 bases identical to TRBD1. Per germline, CDR1 GTSNPN and CDR2 SVGIG (reference sequence). The CDR3 is 14 amino acids. Unmatched junction bases numbered 5, after V lost 4 bases and J lost 3 bases. Here the CDR3 DNA reads TGTGCCTGGAAACGGACAGGGGGCTTCTACGAGCAGTACTTC. Protein: CAWKRTGGFYEQYF.

The chain employs TRBV6-6 and TRBJ2-5; D is unclear. The CDR3 is made up of 12 amino acids. The ends were cut back, 0 bases at V and 5 bases at J, with 4 bases in the middle. Germline CDR1 MNHNY, CDR2 SVGAGI (reference sequence). The CDR3 loop reads CASSYSWETQYF. In DNA, the CDR3 is TGTGCCAGCAGTTACTCTTGGGAGACCCAGTACTTC.

The gene calls are TRBV27 and TRBJ2-1; D is undetermined. Trimming pared 0 bases from V and 2 bases from J, leaving 11 bases between. The CDR3 runs to 16 residues. Per the germline V gene, CDR1 is MNHEY and CDR2 is SMNVEV (reference sequence). The CDR3 is CASSLSTVRTYNEQFF. CDR3 coding DNA: TGTGCCAGCAGTTTATCCACAGTAAGGACCTACAATGAGCAGTTCTTC.

For this clonotype: Since a much larger clone is just one base distant, this may be a read error. The V call is TRBV4-2, the J call TRBJ2-7, with 9 bases identical to TRBD1. Germline V gives CDR1 LGHNA, CDR2 YNFKEQ. The CDR3 is 16 residues long. The CDR3 DNA sequence: TGTACCAGCAGCCAAGCGGGTGGGGACAGGGCCTACGAGCAGTACTTC. This sequence encodes CTSSQAGGDRAYEQYF.

This clonotype was seen more than once but under ten times. This chain connects TRBV12-3 or TRBV12-4 to TRBJ1-2; TRBD1 matches at 7 bases. The trim removed 8 bases at V and 8 bases at J, leaving 11 bases unmatched. CDR3 length: 13 amino acids. The CDR3 sequence is CASLSTGRLGYTF. For the CDR3, the DNA is TGTGCCAGCCTATCGACAGGGAGGCTCGGCTACACCTTC.

The chain has TRBV2 and TRBJ2-5; TRBD2 is a possible D gene (7 bases). The germline CDR1 and CDR2 sequences are SNHLY and FYNNEI. Trimming shortened V by 9 bases and J by 5 bases, and 16 bases separated the two germline ends. The CDR3 length is 13 residues. CDR3 in amino acids: CASRGTTGETQYF. As DNA, the CDR3 is TGTGCCAGTAGAGGGACTACAGGGGAGACCCAGTACTTC.

The chain carries TRBV29-1 and TRBJ2-3; perhaps D is TRBD1 or TRBD2 (6 bases each). Trimming took off 6 bases at V and 0 bases at J, with 19 bases between the two ends. Germline assignment: CDR1 SQVTM and CDR2 ANQGSEA. The length of the CDR3 is 16 residues. For the CDR3, the DNA is TGCAGCGTCCATGGGGGGCCAAGGCAGAGCACAGATACGCAGTATTTT. Its protein is CSVHGGPRQSTDTQYF.

V and J are TRBV12-3 or TRBV12-4 and TRBJ2-7, with D tentatively TRBD1 (6 bases). The V and J ends lost 7 bases and 2 bases respectively, with 12 bases between them. This CDR3 is 13 amino acids long. In nucleotides, the CDR3 is TGTGCCAGCAACACCGGGACACCCTACGAGCAGTACTTC. It codes for CASNTGTPYEQYF.

This chain links TRBV20-1 with TRBJ2-3; D is unresolved. The CDR3 spans 12 residues. CDR1 is DFQATT, CDR2 SNEGSKA, per germline (reference sequence). The V end lost 8 bases, the J end lost 7 bases, and 16 bases lay between the germline ends. DNA for the CDR3: TGCAGTTGCCCGCTGCAAGGACATACGCAGTATTTT. It encodes CSCPLQGHTQYF.

The CDR3: CASRESGDRALYGYTF. DNA for the CDR3: TGTGCCAGCCGCGAGTCCGGAGACAGGGCTCTCTATGGCTACACCTTC. The chain joins TRBV6-2 or TRBV6-3 to TRBJ1-2, with 7 bases identical to TRBD1. J was trimmed by 4 bases and V by 8 bases; bases with no gene match: 16. This CDR3 spans 16 amino acids. Germline CDR1 reads MNHEY; CDR2 reads SVGEGT.

The chain recombines TRBV20-1 with TRBJ2-1; 8 bases are shared with TRBD2. The J segment lost 0 bases and the V segment lost 5 bases, leaving 6 bases of the junction unmatched. From germline, CDR1 is DFQATT and CDR2 SNEGSKA (reference sequence). The CDR3 spans 15 residues. As DNA, the CDR3 is TGCAGTGCTTCTTGGAGCGGGGGCTCCTACAATGAGCAGTTCTTC. Translation: CSASWSGGSYNEQFF.

The chain is built from TRBV7-2 and TRBJ2-7; TRBD2 agrees at 11 bases. Germline CDR1 and CDR2: SGHTA and FQGNSA. The CDR3 length is 13 residues. Losses at the gene ends were 8 bases for V and 6 bases for J; bases not matched to a gene: 6. CDR3 region: CASGGLAGGEQYF. The CDR3 bases are TGTGCCAGCGGCGGCCTAGCGGGAGGCGAGCAGTACTTC.

This clonotype was observed a few times. The CDR3 DNA sequence: TGCAGTGCTGACACTTTAGGTTTGGACTATGGCTACACCTTC. This gives the protein CSADTLGLDYGYTF. The V call is TRBV20-1, the J call TRBJ1-2; D gene ambiguous. The CDR3 is made up of 14 amino acids. With 5 bases removed from V and 3 bases from J, the gap between germline ends came to 16 bases. The germline V gene has CDR1 DFQATT and CDR2 SNEGSKA (reference sequence).

The table lists this clonotype with a few counts. The chain couples TRBV7-3 to TRBJ1-2; no clear D gene. In germline, CDR1 is SGHTA, CDR2 FQGTGA. The CDR3 has 15 amino acids. The V end was cut by 2 bases, the J end by 4 bases, with 14 bases between. The chain's CDR3 is CASSLGGSQPYGYTF. The CDR3 nucleotides read TGTGCCAGCAGCTTAGGCGGCAGCCAACCCTATGGCTACACCTTC. Based on the CDR3 plus reference TRBV7-3 and TRBJ1-2, the full variable domain is GAGVSQTPSNKVTEKGKYVELRCDPISGHTALYWYRQSLGQGPEFLIYFQGTGAADDSGLPNDRFFAVRPEGSVSTLKIQRTERGDSAVYLCASSLGGSQPYGYTFGSGTRLTVV.

The chain couples TRBV7-6 to TRBJ2-5; weak D call: TRBD1 (6 bases). Per germline, CDR1 SGHVS and CDR2 FNYEAQ. This CDR3 contains 19 residues. The germline V and J ends were trimmed by 7 bases and 1 base, with 28 bases remaining between them. Here the CDR3 reads CASNRSLETGHLLQETQYF. The CDR3 DNA sequence: TGTGCCAGCAACCGCAGTTTAGAAACGGGACACCTTCTCCAAGAGACCCAGTACTTC.

This clonotype was found a few times. This chain links TRBV5-1 with TRBJ1-6; no clear D gene. The CDR3 covers 15 residues. Germline CDR1 is SGHRS and CDR2 is YFSETQ. The V end lost 5 bases, the J end lost 7 bases, and 16 bases lay between the germline ends. The CDR3 protein is CASRITPDNNSPLHF. As DNA, the CDR3 is TGCGCCAGCAGAATAACCCCAGACAACAATTCACCCCTCCACTTT.

This clonotype was detected a few times. This chain links TRBV2 with TRBJ2-6; 9 nucleotides match TRBD1. The CDR3 length is 16 residues. Germline trimming cut 9 bases from V and 0 bases from J; bases unmatched to any gene: 6. CDR1 SNHLY and CDR2 FYNNEI come from the germline V gene. In DNA, the CDR3 is TGTGCCAGGCACAGGGGGCCAGCCTCTGGGGCCAACGTCCTGACTTTC. Its protein is CARHRGPASGANVLTF.

This clonotype appeared a few times. The CDR3 bases are TGTGCCAGCAGCTCGACAGGGGGTGCAACTAATGAAAAACTGTTTTTT. This sequence encodes CASSSTGGATNEKLFF. This chain joins TRBV7-2 and TRBJ1-4; 9 nucleotides agree with TRBD1. V gave up 4 bases and J gave up 0 bases; unmatched junction bases: 3. Germline V gene sequence: CDR1 SGHTA, CDR2 FQGNSA. The CDR3 loop spans 16 amino acids.

CDR3 region: CASSLMPLTGMKGYTF. Written as DNA, the CDR3 is TGTGCCAGCAGCTTGATGCCCTTAACAGGAATGAAGGGCTACACCTTC. The chain carries TRBV5-8 and TRBJ1-2, with D perhaps TRBD1 (5 bases). The germline V gene encodes CDR1 SGHTS and CDR2 YDEGEE. The CDR3 contains 16 residues. The V end lost 1 base, the J end lost 8 bases, and 21 bases lay between the germline ends.

This clonotype occurred a few times. This chain joins TRBV12-3 or TRBV12-4 and TRBJ2-5, with D unclear. The CDR3 covers 14 residues. Trimming took 3 bases from V and 2 from J, leaving 10 bases between them. The CDR3 is CASSFLGYQETQYF. The CDR3 DNA follows: TGTGCCAGCAGTTTTTTGGGATATCAAGAGACCCAGTACTTC.

The chain recombines TRBV5-1 with TRBJ2-7; TRBD2 aligns across 12 bases. V lost 6 bases to trimming and J lost 2 bases; unmatched junction nucleotides: 6. This CDR3 contains 15 residues. Germline V gene lookup returns CDR1 SGHRS and CDR2 YFSETQ. CDR3 DNA sequence: TGCGCCAGCAAAGGACTAGCGGGGACGACCTACGAGCAGTACTTC. It is translated as CASKGLAGTTYEQYF.

This chain uses TRBV27 with TRBJ2-7; 10 bases match TRBD2. CDR3 length: 19 amino acids. The junction had 16 bases not matched to a gene; V was cut back by 0 bases and J by 5 bases. Looked up from germline, CDR1 is MNHEY and CDR2 is SMNVEV (reference sequence). The DNA for the CDR3 is TGTGCCAGCAGTTTATCGATCGGGGGGGCTAGCGGGAGTACCCACGAGCAGTACTTC. It is translated as CASSLSIGGASGSTHEQYF.

In DNA, the CDR3 is TGCAGTGCTAGAGTAAGCTATGGCTACACCTTC. It translates to CSARVSYGYTF. The chain is built from TRBV20-1 and TRBJ1-2; D gene unclear. Per germline, CDR1 DFQATT and CDR2 SNEGSKA (reference sequence). CDR3 size: 11 residues. Trimming left V 1 base short and J 4 bases short, with 4 bases between.

This clonotype is a singleton in its sample. The V gene is TRBV5-1, the J gene TRBJ1-6; no clear D. The CDR3 consists of 15 residues. From germline, CDR1 is SGHRS and CDR2 YFSETQ. The V and J ends lost 2 bases and 9 bases respectively, with 15 bases between them. The DNA of the CDR3 is TGCGCCAGCAGCTTCTCGACCATTGGGATTTCACCCCTCCACTTT. This encodes CASSFSTIGISPLHF.